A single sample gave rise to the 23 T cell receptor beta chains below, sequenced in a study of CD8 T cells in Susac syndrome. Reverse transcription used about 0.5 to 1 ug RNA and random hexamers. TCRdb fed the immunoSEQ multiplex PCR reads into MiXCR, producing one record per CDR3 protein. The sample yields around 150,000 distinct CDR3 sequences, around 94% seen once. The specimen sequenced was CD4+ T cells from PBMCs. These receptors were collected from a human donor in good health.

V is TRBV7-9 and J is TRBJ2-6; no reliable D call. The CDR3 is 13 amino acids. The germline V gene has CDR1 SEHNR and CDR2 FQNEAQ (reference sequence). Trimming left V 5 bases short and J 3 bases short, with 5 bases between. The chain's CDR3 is CASSRDGANVLTF. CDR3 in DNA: TGTGCCAGCAGCAGGGATGGGGCCAACGTCCTGACTTTC.

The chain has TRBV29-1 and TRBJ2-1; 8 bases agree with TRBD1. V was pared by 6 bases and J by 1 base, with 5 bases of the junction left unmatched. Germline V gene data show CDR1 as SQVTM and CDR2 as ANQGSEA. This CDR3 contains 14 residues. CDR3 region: CSVSDRGSYNEQFF. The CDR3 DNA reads TGCAGCGTCTCCGACAGGGGATCCTACAATGAGCAGTTCTTC.

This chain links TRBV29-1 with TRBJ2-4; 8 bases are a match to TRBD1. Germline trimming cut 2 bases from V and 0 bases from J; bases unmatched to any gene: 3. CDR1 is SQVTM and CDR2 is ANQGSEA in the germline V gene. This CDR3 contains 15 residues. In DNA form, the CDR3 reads TGCAGCGTTGAACAGGGGGCCTTAGCCAAAAACATTCAGTACTTC. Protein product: CSVEQGALAKNIQYF. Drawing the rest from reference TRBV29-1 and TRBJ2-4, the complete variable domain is SAVISQKPSRDICQRGTSLTIQCQVDSQVTMMFWYRQQPGQSLTLIATANQGSEATYESGFVIDKFPISRPNLTFSTLTVSNMSPEDSSIYLCSVEQGALAKNIQYFGAGTRLSVL.

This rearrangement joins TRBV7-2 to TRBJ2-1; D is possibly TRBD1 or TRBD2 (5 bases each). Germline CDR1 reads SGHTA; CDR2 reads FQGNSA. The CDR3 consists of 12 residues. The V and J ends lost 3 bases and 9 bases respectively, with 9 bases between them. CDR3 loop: CASSLPGTEQFF. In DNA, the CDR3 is TGTGCCAGCAGCTTGCCGGGGACTGAGCAGTTCTTC.

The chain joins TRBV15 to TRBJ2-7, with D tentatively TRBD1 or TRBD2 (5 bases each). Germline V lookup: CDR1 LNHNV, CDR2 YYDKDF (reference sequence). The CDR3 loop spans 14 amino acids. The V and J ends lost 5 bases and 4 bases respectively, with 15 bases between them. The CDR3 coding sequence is TGTGCCACCAGCGGGACGGACAATCCGTACGAGCAGTACTTC. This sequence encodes CATSGTDNPYEQYF.

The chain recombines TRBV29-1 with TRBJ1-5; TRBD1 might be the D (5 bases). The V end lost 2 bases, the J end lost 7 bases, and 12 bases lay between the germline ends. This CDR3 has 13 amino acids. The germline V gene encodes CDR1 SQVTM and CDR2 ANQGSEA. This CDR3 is CSVEPPGGQPQHF. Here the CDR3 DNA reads TGCAGCGTTGAACCCCCGGGGGGGCAGCCCCAGCATTTT. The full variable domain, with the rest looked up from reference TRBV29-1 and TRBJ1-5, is SAVISQKPSRDICQRGTSLTIQCQVDSQVTMMFWYRQQPGQSLTLIATANQGSEATYESGFVIDKFPISRPNLTFSTLTVSNMSPEDSSIYLCSVEPPGGQPQHFGDGTRLSIL.

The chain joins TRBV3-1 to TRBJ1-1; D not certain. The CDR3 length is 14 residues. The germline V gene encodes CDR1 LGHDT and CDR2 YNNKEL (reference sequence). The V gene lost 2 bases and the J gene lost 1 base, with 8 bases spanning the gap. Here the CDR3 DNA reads TGTGCCAGCAGCCAACCCCGGGGGAACACTGAAGCTTTCTTT. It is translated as CASSQPRGNTEAFF.

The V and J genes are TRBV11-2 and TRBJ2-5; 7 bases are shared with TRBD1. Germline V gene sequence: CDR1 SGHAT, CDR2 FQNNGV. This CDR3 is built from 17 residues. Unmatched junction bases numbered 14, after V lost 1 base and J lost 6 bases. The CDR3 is CASSLVLTGVSGKTQYF. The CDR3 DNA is TGTGCCAGCAGCTTAGTCCTTACAGGGGTGAGCGGAAAGACCCAGTACTTC.

The CDR3 nucleotides read TGTGCCAGCAGCCAAACAGGGAGTGGGTGGGGCCCTGAAGCTTTCTTT. Residues: CASSQTGSGWGPEAFF. The V call is TRBV3-1, the J call TRBJ1-1; possibly TRBD1 for D (6 bases). V lost 2 bases and J 6 bases, leaving 19 bases between the germline ends. Germline CDR1 LGHDT, CDR2 YNNKEL (reference sequence). The length of the CDR3 is 16 residues.

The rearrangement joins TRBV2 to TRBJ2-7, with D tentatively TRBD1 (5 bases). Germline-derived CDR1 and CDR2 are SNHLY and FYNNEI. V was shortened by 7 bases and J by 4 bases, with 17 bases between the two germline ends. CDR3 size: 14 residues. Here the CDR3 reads CASNPDSGPYEQYF. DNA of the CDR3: TGTGCCAGCAACCCGGATTCAGGGCCGTACGAGCAGTACTTC.

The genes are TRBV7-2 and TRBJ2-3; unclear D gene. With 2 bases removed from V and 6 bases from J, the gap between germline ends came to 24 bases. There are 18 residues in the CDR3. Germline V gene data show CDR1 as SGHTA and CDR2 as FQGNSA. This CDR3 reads CASSLLGLVALGGDTQYF. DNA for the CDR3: TGTGCCAGCAGCTTACTGGGTTTAGTGGCATTAGGCGGTGATACGCAGTATTTT.

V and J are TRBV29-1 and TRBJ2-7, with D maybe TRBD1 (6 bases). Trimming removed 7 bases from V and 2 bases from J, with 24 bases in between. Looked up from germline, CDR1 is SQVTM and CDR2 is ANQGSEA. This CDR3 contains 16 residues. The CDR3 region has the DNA TGCAGCGGGACCTACTGGGTGACAGGCTCTACCTACGAGCAGTACTTC. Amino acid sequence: CSGTYWVTGSTYEQYF.

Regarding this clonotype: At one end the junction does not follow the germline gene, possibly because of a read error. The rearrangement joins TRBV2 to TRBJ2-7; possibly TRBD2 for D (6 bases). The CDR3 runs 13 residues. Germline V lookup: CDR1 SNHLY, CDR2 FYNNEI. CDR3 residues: CASKVSGTYKQYF. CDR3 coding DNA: TGTGCCAGCAAGGTTAGCGGTACCTACAAGCAGTACTTC.

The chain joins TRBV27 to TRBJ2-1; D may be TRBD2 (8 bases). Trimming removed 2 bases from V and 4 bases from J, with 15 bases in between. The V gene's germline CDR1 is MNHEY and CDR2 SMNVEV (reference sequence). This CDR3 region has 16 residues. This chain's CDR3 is CASSLREGAGYNEQFF. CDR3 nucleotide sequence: TGTGCCAGCAGTTTACGGGAGGGGGCGGGTTACAATGAGCAGTTCTTC.

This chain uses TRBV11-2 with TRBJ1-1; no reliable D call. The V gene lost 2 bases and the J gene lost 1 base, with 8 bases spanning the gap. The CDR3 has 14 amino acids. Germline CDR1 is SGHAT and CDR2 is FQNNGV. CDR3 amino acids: CASSLRPENTEAFF. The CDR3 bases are TGTGCCAGCAGCTTAAGACCCGAGAACACTGAAGCTTTCTTT.

The CDR3 spells CASSVDTRHNSPLHF. The CDR3 region has the DNA TGTGCCAGCAGCGTGGACACGAGGCATAATTCACCCCTCCACTTT. The chain combines TRBV9 with TRBJ1-6; D might be TRBD1 (5 bases). V was trimmed by 2 bases and J by 5 bases, leaving 11 bases between them. The CDR3 has 15 residues. The germline V gene encodes CDR1 SGDLS and CDR2 YYNGEE.

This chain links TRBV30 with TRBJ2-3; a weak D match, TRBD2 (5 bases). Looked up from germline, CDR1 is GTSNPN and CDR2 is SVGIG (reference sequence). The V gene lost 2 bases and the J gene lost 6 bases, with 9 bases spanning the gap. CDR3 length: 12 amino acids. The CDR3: CAWSSGQDTQYF. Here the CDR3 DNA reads TGTGCCTGGAGTAGCGGTCAGGATACGCAGTATTTT.

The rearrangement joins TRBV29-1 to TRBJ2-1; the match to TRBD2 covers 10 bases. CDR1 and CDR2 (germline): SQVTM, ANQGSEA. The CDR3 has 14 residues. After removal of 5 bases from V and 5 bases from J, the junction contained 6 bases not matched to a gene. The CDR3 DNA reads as TGCAGCGTTAATCCGGGACTAGCGAACAATGAGCAGTTCTTC. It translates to CSVNPGLANNEQFF.

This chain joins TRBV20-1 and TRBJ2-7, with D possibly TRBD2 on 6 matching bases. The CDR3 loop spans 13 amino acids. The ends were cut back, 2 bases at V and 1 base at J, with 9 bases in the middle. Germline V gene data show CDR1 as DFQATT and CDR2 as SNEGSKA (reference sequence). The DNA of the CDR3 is TGCAGTGCTAGAAATCTAGCGTCCTACGAGCAGTACTTC. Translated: CSARNLASYEQYF.

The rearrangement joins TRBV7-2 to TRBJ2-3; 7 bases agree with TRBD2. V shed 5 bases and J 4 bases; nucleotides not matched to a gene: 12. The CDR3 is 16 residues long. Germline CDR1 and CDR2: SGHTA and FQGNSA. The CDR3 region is CASSLRLALQADTQYF. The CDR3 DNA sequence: TGTGCCAGCAGCCTAAGACTAGCCCTCCAAGCAGATACGCAGTATTTT.

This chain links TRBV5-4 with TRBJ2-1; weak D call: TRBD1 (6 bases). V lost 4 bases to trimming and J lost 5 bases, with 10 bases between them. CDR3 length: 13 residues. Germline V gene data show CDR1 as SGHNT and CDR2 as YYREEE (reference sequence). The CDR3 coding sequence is TGTGCCAGCAGCCGGGACAACAACAATGAGCAGTTCTTC. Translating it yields CASSRDNNNEQFF.

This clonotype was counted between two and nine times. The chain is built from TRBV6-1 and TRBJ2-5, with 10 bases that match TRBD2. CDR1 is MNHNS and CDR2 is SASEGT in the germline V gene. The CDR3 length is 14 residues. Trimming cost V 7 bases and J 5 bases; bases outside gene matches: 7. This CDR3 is CASTEAGGHETQYF. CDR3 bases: TGTGCCAGCACCGAAGCGGGGGGGCATGAGACCCAGTACTTC.

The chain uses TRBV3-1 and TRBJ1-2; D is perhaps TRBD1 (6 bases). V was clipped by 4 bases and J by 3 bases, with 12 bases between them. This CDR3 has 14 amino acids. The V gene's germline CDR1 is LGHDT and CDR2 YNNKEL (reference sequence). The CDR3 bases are TGTGCCAGCAGCCGGTTGGACAGCTACTATGGCTACACCTTC. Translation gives CASSRLDSYYGYTF.